The 5 T cell receptor beta chains presented below share a single source sample, sequenced in a study of blood T cell repertoires in COVID-19. The data were produced by immunoSEQ multiplex PCR, yet TCRdb's version contains in-frame clones alone and is incomplete. The repertoire consists of hundreds of thousands of clones, with around 78% occurring once and the leading ten covering under 3%. The specimen sequenced was peripheral blood. Receptor source: a woman in her 70s with active or convalescent COVID-19.

The chain employs TRBV29-1 and TRBJ1-4; a weak D match, TRBD1 (5 bases). Trimming took off 6 bases at V and 3 bases at J, with 8 bases between the two ends. The CDR3 has 12 residues. The germline V gene encodes CDR1 SQVTM and CDR2 ANQGSEA. DNA of the CDR3: TGCAGCGTCCTGACAGCTAATGAAAAACTGTTTTTT. Translated, it gives CSVLTANEKLFF.

The table lists this clone with a few counts. V usage is TRBV10-3 and J usage is TRBJ2-2; TRBD1 matches at 7 bases. The germline gives CDR1 ENHRY, CDR2 SYGVKD. Trimming at V came to 10 bases and at J to 1 base, leaving 6 bases not matched to a gene. The CDR3 has 14 residues. The CDR3 spells CATRNRGNTGELFF. The CDR3 nucleotides read TGTGCCACCAGGAACAGGGGGAACACCGGGGAGCTGTTTTTT.

As DNA, the CDR3 is TGTGCCAGCAGCCCTTTAATTAACACCGGGGAGCTGTTTTTT. Its translation: CASSPLINTGELFF. V is TRBV11-2 and J is TRBJ2-2; D is unresolved. This CDR3 has 14 amino acids. The germline CDR1 and CDR2 sequences are SGHAT and FQNNGV. Between the trimmed V and J ends, which lost 5 bases and 2 bases, there was a span of 9 bases. Variable domain in full (rest from reference TRBV11-2 and TRBJ2-2): EAGVAQSPRYKIIEKRQSVAFWCNPISGHATLYWYQQILGQGPKLLIQFQNNGVVDDSQLPKDRFSAERLKGVDSTLKIQPAKLEDSAVYLCASSPLINTGELFFGEGSRLTVL.

V usage is TRBV30 and J usage is TRBJ2-3; TRBD1 matches at 7 bases. With V trimmed by 5 bases and J by 3 bases, 5 bases remained unmatched. The germline CDR1 and CDR2 sequences are GTSNPN and SVGIG (reference sequence). The CDR3 has 13 residues. The CDR3 reads CAWERQGTDTQYF. The CDR3 nucleotides are TGTGCCTGGGAAAGACAGGGAACAGATACGCAGTATTTT.

In nucleotides, the CDR3 is TGTGCCAGCTCACCACCAGGGGCTGGGGCCAACGTCCTGACTTTC. Residues: CASSPPGAGANVLTF. The gene calls are TRBV18 and TRBJ2-6; D may be TRBD1 (5 bases). Germline CDR1 KGHSH, CDR2 LQKENI. The V gene lost 0 bases and the J gene lost 2 bases, with 5 bases spanning the gap. The CDR3 length is 15 residues.